These 11 T cell receptor beta chains came from one sample sequenced in a study of tumor-infiltrating lymphocytes in primary liver carcinoma. The authors made TCR beta cDNA from around 500 ng total RNA with a constant-region primer. Sequencing libraries for TCR beta derived from three nested multiplex PCR rounds that used slightly modified ARM-PCR. TRBV1-TRBV30 forward primers paired with a C-beta reverse primer were used in the first two PCR rounds, which ran about 11 cycles each. MiXCR, applied by TCRdb to the multiplex PCR reads, yields one record per CDR3 protein. The repertoire consists of around 330,000 distinct CDR3 sequences, with 50% to 70% occurring once and the leading ten covering approximately 9.4%. The study extracted blood RNA from unsorted whole blood and also extracted germline DNA. Sequenced input: peripheral blood. The receptors were sampled from a man aged 40-50 years with primary liver carcinoma and hepatitis B virus infection.

As for this clonotype: A much larger clonotype is one base distant, so this may be a read error. The rearrangement joins TRBV6-1 to TRBJ1-6; D is possibly TRBD1 (5 bases). Germline CDR1 reads MNHNS; CDR2 reads SASEGT. The CDR3 consists of 15 residues. This CDR3 is CSSKMILEGNSPLHF. The DNA of the CDR3 is TGTTCCAGCAAGATGATCCTTGAGGGGAATTCACCCCTCCACTTT.

Comment on this clonotype: Mismatch with germline at one junction end may stem from a read error. The chain carries TRBV6-5 and TRBJ1-1; a weak D match, TRBD1 (5 bases). Germline-derived CDR1 and CDR2 are MNHEY and SVGAGI. The CDR3 is 13 amino acids. The CDR3 spells CASSYSKDTDALF. The CDR3 DNA reads TGTGCCAGCAGTTACTCGAAGGACACTGATGCTCTCTTT.

A remark on this clonotype: One end of the junction fails to match germline, which may point to a read error. The DNA for the CDR3 is TGCAGCATTGAGGGACAGAGCTACGAGCAGTACTTC. Its protein product is CSIEGQSYEQYF. This sequence joins TRBV29-1 and TRBJ2-7; 7 bases match TRBD1. The CDR3 runs 12 residues. CDR1 is SQVTM and CDR2 is ANQGSEA in the germline V gene.

The sample holds many counts of this clonotype. The chain combines TRBV11-2 with TRBJ1-6; maybe TRBD1 (6 bases). Germline V gene data show CDR1 as SGHAT and CDR2 as FQNNGV. V was pared by 3 bases and J by 6 bases, with 12 bases between. The CDR3 spans 15 residues. The CDR3 protein is CASSLDGQSNSPLHF. The CDR3, as DNA: TGTGCCAGCAGCTTGGATGGACAGAGTAATTCACCCCTCCACTTT.

Points on this clonotype: This clone may be a read error of a much larger clone one base away. The gene calls are TRBV6-2 or TRBV6-3 and TRBJ1-2, with 7 bases lining up with TRBD1. The length of the CDR3 is 15 residues. The germline CDR1 and CDR2 sequences are MNHEY and SVGEGT. V gave up 5 bases and J gave up 0 bases; unmatched junction bases: 6. The CDR3 DNA reads TGTGCCAGCAGTGGAGGGACAGTTCCTAACTATGGCTACACCTTC. Its protein is CASSGGTVPNYGYTF.

This clonotype occurred a few times. A read error is possible here, since a much larger clone lies one base away. The chain links TRBV29-1 to TRBJ2-3, with D hard to call. The V end lost 0 bases, the J end lost 10 bases, and 14 bases lay between the germline ends. The CDR3 extends over 13 amino acids. Germline CDR1 reads SQVTM; CDR2 reads ANQGSEA. CDR3 protein: CSVEDRLFDAQYF. The CDR3 bases are TGCAGCGTTGAAGATAGACTTTTCGATGCGCAGTATTTT.

V is TRBV24-1 and J is TRBJ1-1; D perhaps matches TRBD1 (6 bases). The CDR3 consists of 11 residues. V shed 4 bases and J shed 11 bases, with 10 bases lying between them. The germline V gene encodes CDR1 KGHDR and CDR2 SFDVKD. The chain's CDR3 is CATSETGLAFF. Here the CDR3 DNA reads TGTGCCACCAGTGAGACAGGTCTCGCTTTCTTT.

On this clonotype itself: Being one base from a much bigger clone, this may be a read error. This CDR3 fails to terminate in the conserved phenylalanine or tryptophan, so it likely reflects a read error. The chain carries TRBV4-2 and TRBJ2-5, with TRBD2 identical over 10 bases. Trimming removed 5 bases from V and 5 bases from J; junction bases left unmatched: 2. The CDR3 covers 13 residues. Germline V lookup: CDR1 LGHNA, CDR2 YNFKEQ. The CDR3 region has the DNA TGTGCCAGCAGCAAGACTAGCGGGGAGACCCAGTACCTC. Encoded protein: CASSKTSGETQYL.

On this clonotype itself: At one end, the junction sequence differs from germline, possibly due to a read error. The chain combines TRBV28 with TRBJ2-7; the match to TRBD1 covers 7 bases. The CDR3 length is 16 residues. Germline lookup yields CDR1 MDHEN and CDR2 SYDVKM. CDR3 DNA: TGTGCCAGCAGTTTAATTGGACAGGTCGATCGCTACGAGCGGTACTTC. It specifies CASSLIGQVDRYERYF.

This chain connects TRBV5-1 to TRBJ2-1, with D tentatively TRBD2 (5 bases). V lost 4 bases to trimming and J lost 0 bases, with 14 bases between them. Looked up from germline, CDR1 is SGHRS and CDR2 is YFSETQ. The CDR3 has 16 residues. CDR3: CASSPLGSSSYNEQFF. The CDR3 DNA reads TGCGCCAGCAGCCCGCTGGGGAGCAGCTCCTACAATGAGCAGTTCTTC.

Turning to this clonotype: This CDR3 fails to terminate in the conserved phenylalanine or tryptophan, so it likely reflects a read error. The J gene is TRBJ2-3, the V gene TRBV11-1, with D perhaps matching TRBD1 (5 bases). The end of the DNA fits TRBJ1-5 better, so the J call may be wrong. Germline assignment: CDR1 SGHAT and CDR2 FQDESV (reference sequence). CDR3 length equals 10 residues. The CDR3 region is CASLGDTQHS. In DNA form, the CDR3 reads TGTGCCAGCCTGGGGGATACGCAGCATTCT.